Sequencing of this T cell receptor beta chain was carried out in a study of siplizumab effects on memory and regulatory T cells. The V end was cut by 5 bases, the J end by 3 bases, with 19 bases between. Germline CDR1 MDHEN, CDR2 SYDVKM. The CDR3 runs 16 residues. Concerning this clone: Antigen specificity is unknown.

Per-sample assaying covered 85,000 to 100,000 TCR templates. Clones were sequenced by immunoSEQ multiplex PCR, and TCRdb holds only the in-frame ones, with some missing. Here the sample spans over 70,000 clones, approximately 95% being singletons. Study-wide results and caveats: Naive T cells were seemingly more diverse than memory cells, and major contributions to the alloresponse seemed to be made by them. Treg-derived clones made up an average of roughly 70% of mappable alloreactive CD4+ clones with siplizumab and under 35% in controls. Naive or memory phenotype assignment was not possible for roughly 80-97% of proliferating CD4+ or CD8+ clones.

This rearrangement joins TRBV28 to TRBJ1-2; D gene ambiguous. This TCR came from a human donor in good health. Input material: CD8+ T cells sorted from blood. The CDR3 here is CASSPLKPSVDYGYTF. The CDR3 DNA reads TGTGCCAGCAGTCCATTGAAACCCTCGGTAGACTATGGCTACACCTTC.